These 8 T cell receptor beta chains were sequenced from one sample in a study of blood T cell repertoires in COVID-19. This table comes from immunoSEQ multiplex PCR, and its TCRdb copy is limited to in-frame clones, with some not included. Altogether some 670,000 clones are present, 75% to 90% being singletons, with the ten largest covering roughly 0.25%. Sample: peripheral blood. These receptors originate from a woman between 18 and 29 years old with acute or convalescent COVID-19.

The chain links TRBV9 to TRBJ2-2, with D perhaps TRBD2 (5 bases). V was trimmed by 4 bases and J by 6 bases, leaving 16 bases between them. The CDR3 covers 15 residues. From germline, CDR1 is SGDLS and CDR2 YYNGEE. CDR3 DNA: TGTGCCAGCAGCTCTCTCGTTAGCGTAGCCGGGGAGCTGTTTTTT. It yields the protein CASSSLVSVAGELFF.

This clone appeared a single time. V usage is TRBV27 and J usage is TRBJ2-3, with TRBD2 matching over 8 bases. This CDR3 has 16 residues. The junction had 12 bases not matched to a gene; V was cut back by 5 bases and J by 5 bases. Looked up from germline, CDR1 is MNHEY and CDR2 is SMNVEV (reference sequence). CDR3 bases: TGTGCCAGCAGTCTCCCACCGGGACTAGGGGGAGATACGCAGTATTTT. Its protein product is CASSLPPGLGGDTQYF.

The V gene is TRBV9, the J gene TRBJ2-2, with D perhaps matching TRBD2 (5 bases). The CDR3 covers 13 residues. V gave up 0 bases and J gave up 6 bases, with 6 bases separating them. CDR1 is SGDLS and CDR2 is YYNGEE in the germline V gene. The CDR3 sequence is CASSVAGSGELFF. The CDR3 DNA reads TGTGCCAGCAGCGTAGCGGGATCCGGGGAGCTGTTTTTT. Looking up the rest from reference TRBV9 and TRBJ2-2 gives the full variable domain: DSGVTQTPKHLITATGQRVTLRCSPRSGDLSVYWYQQSLDQGLQFLIQYYNGEERAKGNILERFSAQQFPDLHSELNLSSLELGDSALYFCASSVAGSGELFFGEGSRLTVL.

The chain recombines TRBV5-1 with TRBJ2-7; D is ambiguous. The germline V and J ends were trimmed by 1 base and 0 bases, with 8 bases remaining between them. Per the germline V gene, CDR1 is SGHRS and CDR2 is YFSETQ. CDR3 size: 14 residues. The CDR3 spells CASSLYSSSYEQYF. CDR3 nucleotide sequence: TGCGCCAGCAGCTTGTACAGTTCCTCCTACGAGCAGTACTTC.

J is TRBJ1-1 and V is TRBV12-5, with D maybe TRBD1 (6 bases). Trimming took 0 bases from V and 11 from J, leaving 13 bases between them. The CDR3 length is 13 residues. In germline, CDR1 is LGHNT, CDR2 FRNRAP. The CDR3 sequence is CASGLVGGAEAFF. The CDR3 coding sequence is TGTGCTAGTGGTTTGGTAGGGGGGGCGGAGGCTTTCTTT.

This clone has a single count. Other DNA sequences in the same sample also yield this CDR3. The J gene is TRBJ2-1, the V gene TRBV11-2; 7 positions match TRBD2. Germline CDR1 SGHAT, CDR2 FQNNGV. The CDR3 totals 13 residues. Trimming took 0 bases from V and 7 from J; bases not matched to a gene: 0. CDR3 nucleotides: TGTGCCAGCAGCTTAGAACTAGCGAATGAGCAGTTCTTC. Translated, it gives CASSLELANEQFF.

The chain carries TRBV5-6 and TRBJ1-1; the match to TRBD1 covers 7 bases. The germline CDR1 and CDR2 sequences are SGHDT and YYEEEE. The V gene end was trimmed by 4 bases and the J gene end by 0 bases; junction bases not matched to a gene: 3. The CDR3 covers 14 residues. The DNA for the CDR3 is TGTGCCAGCAGCAAGACAGGGATGAACACTGAAGCTTTCTTT. Protein product: CASSKTGMNTEAFF. Complete variable domain (other parts from reference TRBV5-6 and TRBJ1-1): DAGVTQSPTHLIKTRGQQVTLRCSPKSGHDTVSWYQQALGQGPQFIFQYYEEEERQRGNFPDRFSGHQFPNYSSELNVNALLLGDSALYLCASSKTGMNTEAFFGQGTRLTVV.

The chain joins TRBV19 to TRBJ1-2, with D perhaps matching TRBD1 (6 bases). This CDR3 spans 13 amino acids. The germline gives CDR1 LNHDA, CDR2 SQIVND (reference sequence). V gave up 6 bases and J gave up 8 bases, with 16 bases separating them. Here the CDR3 DNA reads TGTGCCAGTAGCGTCAACACAGGGCGCGGCTACACCTTC. Translating gives CASSVNTGRGYTF.